A single sample is the source of the 3 T cell receptor beta chains below, sequenced in a study of blood T cell repertoires in COVID-19. This table comes from immunoSEQ multiplex PCR, and its TCRdb copy is limited to in-frame clones, with some not included. Of fewer than 65,000 clones listed, 91% are singletons. Sequencing input: peripheral blood. The receptors here all came from a man aged 45-65 years with acute or convalescent COVID-19.

The V call is TRBV3-1 (or the pseudogene TRBV3-2), the J call TRBJ1-2; D gene unclear. There are 14 residues in the CDR3. The germline CDR1 and CDR2 sequences are LGHDT and YNNKEL (reference sequence). Trimming removed 1 base from V and 3 bases from J, with 9 bases in between. Written as DNA, the CDR3 is TGTGCCAGCAGCCAAGGTACGGGAGACTATGGCTACACCTTC. Translation: CASSQGTGDYGYTF.

The chain links TRBV7-6 to TRBJ2-3; possible D gene TRBD2, 5 bases. V was cut by 5 bases and J by 1 base, with 10 bases left in between. CDR1 is SGHVS and CDR2 is FNYEAQ in the germline V gene. There are 14 residues in the CDR3. The CDR3 nucleotides read TGTGCCAGCAGCGCATCCGGGGGCACAGATACGCAGTATTTT. Its translation is CASSASGGTDTQYF.

This clone was seen just once. The chain has TRBV30 and TRBJ1-5; TRBD1 agrees at 7 bases. This CDR3 has 14 residues. From germline, CDR1 is GTSNPN and CDR2 SVGIG (reference sequence). Germline trimming cut 3 bases from V and 2 bases from J; bases unmatched to any gene: 4. CDR3 nucleotides: TGTGCCTGGAGACCTGGGACAGGCAATCAGCCCCAGCATTTT. The encoded protein is CAWRPGTGNQPQHF. The variable domain in full, with the rest retrieved from reference TRBV30 and TRBJ1-5, is SQTIHQWPATLVQPVGSPLSLECTVEGTSNPNLYWYRQAAGRGLQLLFYSVGIGQISSEVPQNLSASRPQDRQFILSSKKLLLSDSGFYLCAWRPGTGNQPQHFGDGTRLSIL.